The 20 T cell receptor beta chains reported below all come from one sample, sequenced in a study of blood T cell repertoires in COVID-19. The assay was immunoSEQ multiplex PCR, and TCRdb's table has in-frame clones only and misses some. Of approximately 77,000 clones detected, less than 85% appear once; the ten largest clones hold under 5%. Material for sequencing was peripheral blood. These receptors were obtained from a woman in her sixties or seventies with acute or convalescent COVID-19.

J is TRBJ1-6 and V is TRBV4-1; D is uncertain. Germline assignment: CDR1 MGHRA and CDR2 YSYEKL. This CDR3 is 14 amino acids long. Trimming left V 0 bases short and J 10 bases short, with 10 bases between. Written as DNA, the CDR3 is TGCGCCAGCAGCCAAGAGAGGGCCGGATCACCCCTCCACTTT. Translation gives CASSQERAGSPLHF.

The chain is built from TRBV18 and TRBJ1-6, with 10 nucleotides matching TRBD1. The CDR3 contains 18 residues. Per the germline V gene, CDR1 is KGHSH and CDR2 is LQKENI. The junction had 7 bases not matched to a gene; V was cut back by 3 bases and J by 2 bases. CDR3 in amino acids: CASSPLGQGSTYNSPLHF. The CDR3 region has the DNA TGTGCCAGCTCACCGTTGGGACAGGGGAGTACCTATAATTCACCCCTCCACTTT.

The CDR3 DNA reads TGTGCCAGCAGAGAGACAGGCTCTGAAAAACTGTTTTTT. This encodes CASRETGSEKLFF. The rearrangement joins TRBV12-3 or TRBV12-4 to TRBJ1-4, with D perhaps TRBD1 (6 bases). The germline V and J ends were trimmed by 6 bases and 7 bases, with 12 bases remaining between them. This CDR3 comprises 13 residues.

The chain links TRBV19 to TRBJ1-1, with D unclear. Deletions cut 10 bases from V and 11 bases from J, with 17 bases between. This CDR3 region has 11 residues. The germline gives CDR1 LNHDA, CDR2 SQIVND (reference sequence). The CDR3: CATTTLTRAFF. The CDR3 DNA is TGTGCCACCACTACGCTAACCCGGGCTTTCTTT.

The chain carries TRBV15 and TRBJ2-3; tentatively, D is TRBD1 (5 bases). V shed 3 bases and J shed 6 bases, with 7 bases lying between them. This CDR3 is 12 amino acids long. Germline CDR1 reads LNHNV; CDR2 reads YYDKDF (reference sequence). CDR3 sequence reads: CATSSHRDTQYF. CDR3 coding DNA: TGTGCCACCAGCAGTCACAGGGATACGCAGTATTTT.

This chain links TRBV14 with TRBJ1-1; 8 bases map to TRBD1. The CDR3 runs 14 residues. V lost 3 bases and J lost 5; bases outside the gene matches: 5. Germline V gives CDR1 SGHDN, CDR2 FVKESK. CDR3 in amino acids: CASSHFQGATEAFF. The CDR3 bases are TGTGCCAGCAGCCATTTCCAGGGGGCAACTGAAGCTTTCTTT.

V and J are TRBV24-1 and TRBJ2-1; 14 nucleotides agree with TRBD2. The CDR3 runs 16 residues. The ends lost 3 bases at V and 8 bases at J; junction bases unmatched: 5. CDR1 is KGHDR and CDR2 is SFDVKD in the germline V gene. CDR3: CATSDATSGGADEQFF. The CDR3 DNA follows: TGTGCCACCAGTGATGCGACTAGCGGGGGGGCGGATGAGCAGTTCTTC.

The rearrangement joins TRBV7-9 to TRBJ2-7; TRBD2 aligns across 7 bases. This CDR3 is built from 14 residues. J was trimmed by 2 bases and V by 7 bases; bases with no gene match: 8. Per germline, CDR1 SEHNR and CDR2 FQNEAQ (reference sequence). This CDR3 is CASTPTAGTYEQYF. For the CDR3, the DNA is TGTGCCAGCACCCCGACAGCGGGGACCTACGAGCAGTACTTC. The whole variable domain, remainder taken from reference TRBV7-9 and TRBJ2-7, is DTGVSQNPRHKITKRGQNVTFRCDPISEHNRLYWYRQTLGQGPEFLTYFQNEAQLEKSRLLSDRFSAERPKGSFSTLEIQRTEQGDSAMYLCASTPTAGTYEQYFGPGTRLTVT.

This chain uses TRBV5-5 with TRBJ2-5; no clear D gene. Trimming shortened V by 2 bases and J by 0 bases, and 8 bases separated the two germline ends. Germline CDR1 SGHKS, CDR2 YYEKEE (reference sequence). The CDR3 has 14 residues. The CDR3, as DNA: TGTGCCAGCAGCTTCAGTCCGAACCAAGAGACCCAGTACTTC. As protein: CASSFSPNQETQYF.

This clone has more than one count but fewer than ten. The chain recombines TRBV19 with TRBJ1-5; D not resolved. The germline V gene has CDR1 LNHDA and CDR2 SQIVND (reference sequence). Trimming left V 4 bases short and J 7 bases short, with 20 bases between. The CDR3 runs 16 residues. The CDR3 coding sequence is TGTGCCAGTAGTACCCGGGGAGGGCTGGGGAGGCAGCCCCAGCATTTT. This codes for CASSTRGGLGRQPQHF.

The rearrangement links TRBV4-3 to TRBJ1-5, with D unresolved. The germline CDR1 and CDR2 sequences are LGHNA and YSLEER. The CDR3 runs 13 residues. With 5 bases removed from V and 5 bases from J, the gap between germline ends came to 10 bases. The CDR3 DNA follows: TGCGCCAGCAGCTACCAGCGAGATCAGCCCCAGCATTTT. Residues: CASSYQRDQPQHF.

This chain connects TRBV10-3 to TRBJ2-7, with 8 bases identical to TRBD1. The CDR3 is 12 amino acids. In germline, CDR1 is ENHRY, CDR2 SYGVKD. J gave up 4 bases and V 6 bases, and 2 bases lay outside the gene matches. DNA of the CDR3: TGTGCCATCAGCCGACAGGGGTACGAGCAGTACTTC. Translation gives CAISRQGYEQYF.

This chain joins TRBV27 and TRBJ2-7, with D tentatively TRBD2 (6 bases). The CDR3 is made up of 13 amino acids. V dropped 3 bases and J dropped 3 bases, with 9 bases sitting between them. CDR1 is MNHEY and CDR2 is SMNVEV in the germline V gene (reference sequence). In nucleotides, the CDR3 is TGTGCCAGCAGTTTCGCCGGGGGCTACGAGCAGTACTTC. Translation: CASSFAGGYEQYF.

The chain has TRBV7-9 and TRBJ1-1; D is perhaps TRBD1 (5 bases). The CDR3 totals 14 residues. V lost 7 bases, J lost 3 bases, and 15 bases lay in between. Germline assignment: CDR1 SEHNR and CDR2 FQNEAQ (reference sequence). The CDR3 sequence: CASNPTGLDTEAFF. The CDR3, as DNA: TGTGCCAGCAACCCTACAGGCTTGGACACTGAAGCTTTCTTT.

The V and J genes are TRBV7-9 and TRBJ2-7, with D tentatively TRBD1 (6 bases). This CDR3 is built from 16 residues. Between the trimmed V and J ends, which lost 5 bases and 2 bases, there was a span of 19 bases. CDR1 is SEHNR and CDR2 is FQNEAQ in the germline V gene (reference sequence). The CDR3 here is CASSTLQGLQTYEQYF. Here the CDR3 DNA reads TGTGCCAGCAGCACATTACAGGGTCTTCAGACCTACGAGCAGTACTTC.

The chain is built from TRBV7-9 and TRBJ2-5; 9 bases line up with TRBD2. The germline V gene encodes CDR1 SEHNR and CDR2 FQNEAQ (reference sequence). This CDR3 spans 15 amino acids. V shed 5 bases and J 5 bases; nucleotides not matched to a gene: 9. CDR3 DNA sequence: TGTGCCAGCAGCCCGATAACCCTAGCGGGGGAGACCCAGTACTTC. It yields the protein CASSPITLAGETQYF.

This chain links TRBV4-1 with TRBJ2-2, with D uncertain. Germline-derived CDR1 and CDR2 are MGHRA and YSYEKL. The CDR3 runs 12 residues. Trimming removed 3 bases from V and 7 bases from J, with 6 bases in between. The CDR3 region is CASSHEYGELFF. DNA of the CDR3: TGCGCCAGCAGCCATGAGTACGGGGAGCTGTTTTTT.

The rearrangement links TRBV6-4 to TRBJ2-7; D ambiguous. Germline CDR1 MRHNA, CDR2 SNTAGT. The CDR3 has 13 residues. Trimming took 7 bases from V and 3 from J, leaving 13 bases between them. CDR3 nucleotide sequence: TGTGCCAGCACCAACATAAACCGCTACGAGCAGTACTTC. Amino acid sequence: CASTNINRYEQYF.

This chain joins TRBV29-1 and TRBJ1-4; weak D call: TRBD1 (5 bases). V shed 1 base and J shed 6 bases, with 12 bases lying between them. The V gene's germline CDR1 is SQVTM and CDR2 ANQGSEA. The CDR3 length is 14 residues. The CDR3: CSVEVGGKDEKLFF. CDR3 bases: TGCAGCGTTGAAGTTGGGGGGAAGGATGAAAAACTGTTTTTT.

The chain is built from TRBV19 and TRBJ2-3; a possible D gene is TRBD2 (7 bases). The V end was cut by 5 bases, the J end by 2 bases, with 26 bases between. The germline gives CDR1 LNHDA, CDR2 SQIVND (reference sequence). The length of the CDR3 is 19 residues. Here the CDR3 reads CASSLGGTAWGRTTDTQYF. The CDR3, as DNA: TGTGCCAGTAGTCTCGGGGGGACTGCATGGGGGCGTACCACAGATACGCAGTATTTT.